This TCR beta chain was captured by sequencing in a study of identical twins. Each CDR3 protein gets one entry after TCRdb re-called the 5' RACE reads with MiXCR. The table has some 500,000 distinct CDR3 sequences, roughly a fifth seen once. V gave up 1 base and J gave up 1 base, with 7 bases separating them. The CDR3 extends over 14 amino acids. The germline gives CDR1 MNHNS, CDR2 SASEGT. The same data also went into a second study, on T cells expressing NK-cell markers.

This receptor was identified in a woman aged 18-29 years in good health. The chain couples TRBV6-1 to TRBJ1-1, with D possibly matching TRBD1 (5 bases). The sample comprised CD4+ T cells sorted from blood. The CDR3 here is CASSEGQTNTEAFF. For the CDR3, the DNA is TGTGCCAGCAGTGAAGGACAGACGAACACTGAAGCTTTCTTT.